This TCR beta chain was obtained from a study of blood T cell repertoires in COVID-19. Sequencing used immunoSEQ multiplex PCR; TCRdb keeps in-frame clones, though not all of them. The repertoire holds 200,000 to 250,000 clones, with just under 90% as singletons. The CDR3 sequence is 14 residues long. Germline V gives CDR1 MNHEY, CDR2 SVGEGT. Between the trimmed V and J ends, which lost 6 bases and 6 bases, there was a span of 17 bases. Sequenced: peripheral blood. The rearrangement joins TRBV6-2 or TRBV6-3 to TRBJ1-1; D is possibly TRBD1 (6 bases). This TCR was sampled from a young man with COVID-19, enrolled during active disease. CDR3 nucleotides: TGTGCCAGCAGCGGACAGATATTGTTCCCTGAAGCTTTCTTT. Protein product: CASSGQILFPEAFF.